This record covers a single T cell receptor beta chain. The specificity of this receptor is unknown. A far larger clone is one nucleotide away, so this likely arose from a read error. There are 17 amino acids in the CDR3, from cysteine to phenylalanine inclusive. CDR3 DNA only is kept here, 51 bases in frame from base 1. CDR1 and CDR2 (SGHAT, FQNNGV) derive from the germline V gene. The data were taken from a study of regulatory T cells in long-lasting Graves disease (dated by TCRdb to the early 2020s). Broadly, across the study: In the newly diagnosed Graves' disease group, patients had been taking antithyroid drugs for less than 3 months. The study was conducted in China and was registered as a clinical trial. A total of around 35 samples underwent TCR sequencing: about 13 from persistent and about 20 from newly diagnosed Graves' disease patients. Peripheral blood TCR sequencing and RNA sequencing compared persistent Graves' disease patients with newly diagnosed Graves' disease patients. Overall study outcomes, separate from this receptor: Only the TCR beta chain was sequenced and analyzed. The authors noted that the small sample size was a limitation that may lower accuracy. Preferential use of TRBV28, TRBJ1-2 and TRBJ2-5 was observed in persistent disease, whereas TRBV20-1 and TRBJ2-1 were favored in newly diagnosed disease. The study examined only peripheral blood because the primary lesion, thyroid tissue, could not be accessed. Patients with persistent disease shared more public clonotypes (approximately 2,500) than newly diagnosed patients did (966). Persistent Graves' disease patients showed lower TCR Shannon entropy and fewer highly expanded clones than newly diagnosed patients, suggesting clonal expansion.

The library was made by multiplex PCR. Data came from an Illumina HiSeq 4000. iRepertoire HTBI primers and Arm-PCR amplification of CDR3 regions were used to construct TCR beta libraries. Before sequencing, the PCR products underwent gel purification. As for the original processing: Across samples, approximately 68 TRBV and approximately 15 TRBJ segments were identified and used for gene usage analysis of CDR3 amino acid clonotypes. COPE and FqMerger were used to merge the filtered high-quality paired reads into contigs. Contigs were aligned with BLAST to IMGT TRBV, TRBD and TRBJ reference genes, and CDR3 was defined per IMGT. Highly expanded clones were defined as clonotypes with a frequency above 0.1%. Shannon entropy served as the measure of repertoire diversity, while the Gini coefficient captured V-J evenness. A clonotype found in more than one individual was treated as public. TCRdb's own reprocessing of the public reads used fastp at Q25 and MiXCR and kept productive beta chains. When rows share a CDR3 protein, they turn into one entry using the most common DNA and genes. The V and J calls and clone size come from TCRdb's table, not from the authors' own analysis. This sample gives 520,000 or so distinct CDR3 sequences in total; approximately 12% of them show up just once. Roughly 9.3% of the sample is taken by the ten largest.

The time point label of this sample denotes: newly diagnosed GD, antithyroid drugs for less than 3 months. RNA was extracted from PBMCs in TRIzol for both TCR sequencing and RNA sequencing. Graves' disease was diagnosed according to American Thyroid Association guidelines. The patients came from an endocrinology department in Xi'an, China. Each patient gave approximately 9 milliliters of peripheral blood, collected in an EDTA anticoagulant tube. PBMCs were isolated by Ficoll Paque Plus density gradient separation without further T cell sorting. An Agilent 2100 Bioanalyzer and agarose gel were used to check RNA quality, while a NanoDrop 2000 measured RNA concentration. The same sample was also used in a study of T cells in Graves' hyperthyroidism and ophthalmopathy. The second study reports: Stable Graves' hyperthyroidism was defined as the absence of progression to ophthalmopathy over 18 months of follow-up. The hyperthyroidism patients were between 18 and 65 years old and newly diagnosed, with a disease duration of less than 2 months. Exclusion was applied to patients with uncontrolled infections, other autoimmune diseases, pregnancy or lactation. Diagnoses were based on clinical symptoms, serum thyroxine and TRAb, thyroid ultrasound and orbital computed tomography. The TCR CDR3 was subjected to a first round of RT-PCR using the HTBI primer set and the Qiagen OneStep RT-PCR kit. Most expanded thyroid clonotypes (frequency above 0.001) were also detected in blood, a finding suggesting that blood repertoires may reflect thyroid immune responses. In cross-validation, a model built on a 13 V-J signature told ophthalmopathy apart from stable hyperthyroidism with 85% to 90% sensitivity and approximately 84% specificity, and in testing the same model reached 80%/75%. In validation, the model predicted progression to ophthalmopathy a median of approximately 6.3 months before onset, with over 60% sensitivity and roughly 77% specificity. TCR V-J signatures able to tell the groups apart were searched for in a discovery cohort of 100 patients, of whom 43 had Graves' ophthalmopathy and some 60 had stable Graves' hyperthyroidism. Whether ophthalmopathy could be predicted prospectively was tested in an independent validation cohort made up of under 20 hyperthyroidism patients plus 17 patients who later progressed to ophthalmopathy. The roughly 91 discovery patients were randomly split 7:3 into training and test sets. The study also compared thyroid tissue and blood T-cell repertoires from roughly six Graves' hyperthyroidism patients. After sampling, hyperthyroidism patients received methimazole starting at 30 mg daily, and ophthalmopathy patients received high-dose intravenous methylprednisolone. The libraries were constructed in a second round of multiplex PCR and then size-selected and purified. Sequencing of the libraries was done on an Illumina HiSeq2000 using paired-end 100 bp reads. Raw data were processed with SOAPnuke, discarding reads with adapters, uncalled bases, mean Phred below 15, or no exact constant-primer or identifier match. High-quality paired reads were merged with COPE v1.2.5, and unique nucleotide sequences were defined as clonotypes. MiTCR v1.1 was used to align clonotypes to the IMGT TRBV, TRBD and TRBJ reference segments. Only V-J combinations with frequency above 0.0001, covering 99% to 99.2% of repertoires, were analysed. A TCS score was defined as the ratio of F50 (clonal expansion) to E x V (chaos), with BLOSUM62-based TCRdist applied between CDR3 peptides within each V-J. Welch's t-statistics and random forest reduced fewer than 600 V-J features to about 12, which were used in a naive Bayes classifier (R e1071). No statistical method was used to set the sample size in advance, and investigators knew the group allocation. According to the paper, TCR Vbeta CDR3 sequencing was carried out on 135 peripheral blood samples, which came from approximately 41 ophthalmopathy, under 80 hyperthyroidism and roughly 17 progressor patients.

Sample: peripheral blood mononuclear cells (PBMCs), taken at new diagnosis, from a patient treated with antithyroid drugs. The receptor was isolated from a woman under 40 with Graves disease. Donor details come from another sample of the same person, matched by shared clones. The chain couples TRBV11-2 to TRBJ2-4; TRBD1 is a possible D gene, resting on 7 matching bases. TRBJ2-1 explains the end of the DNA better; the J call may be wrong. The CDR3 protein sequence reads: CASSPRDRPGGKNIQFF. The DNA sequence is as follows: TGTGCCAGCTCACCACGGGACAGACCCGGGGGCAAAAACATTCAGTTCTTC.